This passage covers 18 T cell receptor beta chains from one sample sequenced in a study of CD8+ T cells in alopecia areata. TCR sequencing used cDNA made by reverse transcription of extracted RNA. Sequenced by immunoSEQ multiplex PCR; TCRdb stores in-frame clones only, minus some. This table holds under 350,000 clones with no singletons; the top ten claim roughly 1.2%. Pooled cells of cutaneous lymph node origin were sorted on CD4, CD8alpha, NKG2D, NKG2ACE and other markers. Input material: CD4+ T cells sorted from a lymph node. The receptors originated from a C3H/HeJ mouse with alopecia areata. This mouse strain has H2-k as its MHC haplotype.

This clone was seen more than once but under ten times. Germline and genes: mouse. The sequence runs out 4 residues before the end of the CDR3; the remainder is reconstructed from the germline J gene. The V and J genes are TRBV13-1 and TRBJ2-2; 7 bases line up with TRBD1. The CDR3 spans 15 residues. The ends lost 4 bases at V and 1 base at J; junction bases unmatched: 4. Germline CDR1 reads NSHNY; CDR2 reads SYGAGN. CDR3 sequence reads: CASSWDRKNTGQLYF. CDR3 bases read: TGTGCCAGCAGTTGGGACAGAAAAAACACCGGG.

Ten or more counts support this clone. Genes and germline come from the mouse. The read ends 4 residues early relative to the CDR3; the germline J gene fills the gap. This chain links TRBV17 with TRBJ2-3; a weak D match, TRBD2 (7 bases). The length of the CDR3 is 13 residues. The germline V gene has CDR1 MNHDT and CDR2 YYDKIL. The CDR3 region is CALGGQGAETLYF. Partial CDR3 DNA: TGTGCCCTAGGGGGGCAGGGTGCAGAA.

As concerns this clone: Genes here carry mouse names. This CDR3 reads CASREQGADTEVFF. The CDR3 bases that were read are TGTGCCAGCAGGGAACAGGGGGCCGACACA. The V and J genes are TRBV13-1 and TRBJ1-1, with 9 bases matching TRBD1. The read is 4 residues too short to cover the CDR3 end, so that end is filled in from the germline J gene. The CDR3 loop spans 14 amino acids. The trim removed 5 bases at V and 3 bases at J, leaving 5 bases unmatched. Germline V CDR1 and CDR2: NSHNY, SYGAGN.

Remarks on this clone: Gene names follow the mouse nomenclature. The sequence runs out 4 residues before the end of the CDR3; the remainder is reconstructed from the germline J gene. The chain has TRBV17 and TRBJ2-3, with 12 nucleotides matching TRBD2. Trimming removed 3 bases from V and 3 bases from J; junction bases left unmatched: 7. The CDR3 totals 17 residues. CDR1 MNHDT and CDR2 YYDKIL come from the germline V gene. The CDR3 bases that were read are TGTGCTAGCAGTAGGGGACTGGGGGGCTGGACGGCAGAA. This translates into CASSRGLGGWTAE. In full, the CDR3 is CASSRGLGGWTAETLYF.

Of note for this clone: The germline and genes are mouse ones. The read stops 4 residues short of the end of the CDR3; the missing end is completed from the germline J gene. Other DNA sequences in this specimen translate into the identical CDR3. The chain employs TRBV3 and TRBJ2-5; 11 nucleotides line up with TRBD2. The V segment lost 3 bases and the J segment 0 bases; nucleotides outside the gene matches: 2. CDR1 SNHLY and CDR2 FYNGKV come from the germline V gene (reference sequence). The CDR3 totals 16 residues. CDR3 DNA (partial): TGTGCCAGCAGCTTCGGGACTGGGGGTAACCAAGAC. Translated: CASSFGTGGNQD. The whole CDR3 protein is CASSFGTGGNQDTQYF.

A few counts support this clone. The genes and germline here are from mouse. The read ends 4 residues early relative to the CDR3; the germline J gene fills the gap. The rearrangement links TRBV5 to TRBJ2-2; 11 bases align to TRBD2. CDR1 and CDR2 from the germline V gene are LGHNA and YNLKQL (reference sequence). The CDR3 consists of 15 residues. With V trimmed by 3 bases and J by 3 bases, 0 bases remained unmatched. The CDR3 sequence: CASSQGLGDTGQLYF. The DNA read from the CDR3 is TGTGCCAGCAGCCAGGGACTGGGGGACACCGGG.

This clone was observed a few times. The listed genes are named as in mouse. Read coverage stops 4 residues before the CDR3 terminus; the germline J gene supplies the remainder. The same CDR3 arises from other DNA sequences in this sample as well. The chain links TRBV13-1 to TRBJ2-3, with a weak D call TRBD1 (6 bases). CDR1 NSHNY and CDR2 SYGAGN come from the germline V gene. This CDR3 comprises 15 residues. The V gene lost 0 bases and the J gene lost 0 bases, with 8 bases spanning the gap. The chain's CDR3 is CASSDAGDSAETLYF. CDR3 DNA (partial): TGTGCCAGCAGTGATGCAGGGGATAGTGCAGAA.

The table lists this clone with a few counts. Gene names refer to mouse genes. The observed sequence ends 4 residues before the CDR3 terminus, with the missing tail filled in from the germline J gene. Other nucleotide sequences in the sample specify the same CDR3. The rearrangement uses TRBV19 and TRBJ1-2; D possibly corresponds to TRBD1 (6 bases). This CDR3 comprises 15 residues. CDR1 is FNHDT and CDR2 is SITEND in the germline V gene (reference sequence). V lost 2 bases, J lost 0 bases, and 11 bases lay in between. The CDR3 here is CASSIAGGANSDYTF. Incomplete CDR3 DNA: TGTGCCAGCAGTATCGCGGGGGGCGCAAACTCC.

The sample holds a few counts of this clone. Gene names and germline match the mouse. The read terminates 4 residues before the CDR3 end, so the remaining end is supplied by the germline J gene. The rearrangement joins TRBV21 to TRBJ1-2; D is undetermined. TRBV21 is sorted into the ORF group, with uncertain function. This CDR3 comprises 12 residues. V was trimmed by 3 bases and J by 3 bases, leaving 5 bases between them. CDR3 DNA (partial): TGTGCTAGCAGTCACCTGGACTCC. It yields the protein CASSHLDS. The CDR3 in full is CASSHLDSDYTF.

This clone has only a few counts. Gene names are mouse gene names. The read ends 4 residues before the CDR3 terminus; that terminus is restored from the germline J gene. This chain connects TRBV31 to TRBJ2-3, with 9 bases aligning to TRBD2. This CDR3 comprises 15 residues. In germline, CDR1 is GKSSPN, CDR2 SITVG. V was pared by 0 bases and J by 3 bases, with 4 bases of the junction left unmatched. CDR3 in amino acids: CAWSLTDWGAETLYF. The sequenced part of the CDR3 DNA is TGTGCCTGGAGTCTTACGGACTGGGGCGCAGAA.

For this clone: The listed genes are named as in mouse. With the read ending 3 residues before the CDR3 end, the germline J gene is used to fill in that end. This chain connects TRBV1 to TRBJ1-6; a possible D gene is TRBD1 (5 bases). TRBJ1-6 is marked as an open reading frame, function uncertain. The V gene lost 2 bases and the J gene lost 0 bases, with 14 bases spanning the gap. There are 18 residues in the CDR3. Germline V gene data show CDR1 as NSQYPW and CDR2 as LRSPGD (reference sequence). CDR3 sequence: CTCSARAGRDSYNSPLYF. The part of the CDR3 DNA that was read is TGCACCTGCAGTGCAAGGGCAGGGAGGGATTCCTATAATTCGCCC.

Regarding this clone: All gene names here are mouse names. The CDR3 is cut off 4 residues early in the read; its end comes from the germline J gene. The sample contains more than one DNA sequence encoding this CDR3. The V and J genes are TRBV14 and TRBJ2-2, with 10 nucleotides matching TRBD2. V lost 5 bases to trimming and J lost 1 base; unmatched junction nucleotides: 5. There are 16 residues in the CDR3. CDR1 is SGHDT, CDR2 FRDEAV, per germline. The CDR3: CASRPGLGENTGQLYF. CDR3 bases read: TGTGCCAGCAGACCCGGACTGGGGGAAAACACCGGG.

This clone was picked up a small number of times. With a much larger clone just one base away, this may be a read error. The genes and germline here are from mouse. Read sequence stops 4 residues before the CDR3 end, and the germline J gene provides the missing end. The chain has TRBV13-3 and TRBJ2-3; 7 positions agree with TRBD1. CDR3 length: 12 amino acids. Germline V gene data show CDR1 as NNHDY and CDR2 as SYVADS. Trimming removed 6 bases from V and 3 bases from J; junction bases left unmatched: 1. The part of the CDR3 DNA that was read is TGTGCCAGCAAGGACAGGGCAGAA. This translates into CASKDRAE. The full CDR3 sequence reads CASKDRAETLYF.

This clone was detected only a few times. Gene labels here are mouse ones. The read comes to an end 4 residues before the CDR3 does, leaving the germline J gene to fill in the end. V is TRBV13-1 and J is TRBJ1-2; D perhaps matches TRBD1 (5 bases). The germline CDR1 and CDR2 sequences are NSHNY and SYGAGN. Trimming left V 1 base short and J 0 bases short, with 16 bases between. The CDR3 totals 17 residues. The sequenced CDR3 bases are TGTGCCAGCAGTGATTCATCCCGACAGAGTTCAAACTCC. Encoded protein: CASSDSSRQSSNS. The entire CDR3 protein is CASSDSSRQSSNSDYTF.

This clone was recorded at least ten times. Mouse gene names and germline throughout. Coverage ceases 4 residues before the CDR3 finishes, and the germline J gene fills in the end. Other nucleotide sequences from this sample produce the same CDR3. The chain links TRBV19 to TRBJ1-2; maybe TRBD1 (5 bases). Germline V gene lookup returns CDR1 FNHDT and CDR2 SITEND (reference sequence). With 4 bases removed from V and 3 bases from J, the gap between germline ends came to 7 bases. This CDR3 has 12 residues. The sequenced CDR3 bases are TGTGCCAGCAGTTCCAGGGACTCC. Translated: CASSSRDS. The entire CDR3 protein reads CASSSRDSDYTF.

This clone has only a few counts. Gene names denote mouse genes. The read stops 4 residues short of the end of the CDR3; the missing end is completed from the germline J gene. This chain links TRBV19 with TRBJ2-5, with TRBD1 matching 9 bases. The junction had 3 bases not matched to a gene; V was cut back by 0 bases and J by 1 base. CDR1 FNHDT and CDR2 SITEND come from the germline V gene (reference sequence). CDR3 size: 16 residues. The CDR3 bases that were read are TGTGCCAGCAGTATAGCCGGACAGGGGTACCAAGAC. Translated: CASSIAGQGYQD. The CDR3 reads in full as CASSIAGQGYQDTQYF.

This clone was counted only a few times. The gene symbols are mouse symbols. The read halts 4 residues ahead of the CDR3 end, with the missing end drawn from the germline J gene. The chain joins TRBV19 to TRBJ2-3; 10 nucleotides match TRBD1. V gave up 2 bases and J gave up 3 bases; unmatched junction bases: 3. Per germline, CDR1 FNHDT and CDR2 SITEND (reference sequence). This CDR3 comprises 15 residues. This CDR3 is CASSIQGQGAETLYF. Partial CDR3 DNA: TGTGCCAGCAGTATCCAGGGACAGGGGGCAGAA.

In its sample, this clone was seen a few times. Mouse names are used for the genes. The read halts 4 residues ahead of the CDR3 end, with the missing end drawn from the germline J gene. The sample has other DNA sequences that encode this CDR3 too. V is TRBV14 and J is TRBJ2-5; D is possibly TRBD1 (5 bases). The V end lost 3 bases, the J end lost 3 bases, and 8 bases lay between the germline ends. Germline V gene sequence: CDR1 SGHDT, CDR2 FRDEAV. This CDR3 spans 13 amino acids. Partial CDR3 DNA: TGTGCCAGCAGTTCAGACAGACAAGAC. It yields the protein CASSSDRQD. In full, the CDR3 is CASSSDRQDTQYF.